This passage covers 8 T cell receptor beta chains from one sample sequenced in a study of OX40 agonist ivuxolimab in advanced cancers. Data came from immunoSEQ multiplex PCR; TCRdb stores just in-frame clones and leaves some out. This table holds 56,000 or so clones, roughly 82% found once. Specimen: CD4+ or CD8+ T cells sorted from blood, collected in a trial of the OX40 agonist ivuxolimab. Source of these receptors: an adult with an advanced solid tumor such as melanoma, head and neck, liver or kidney cancer.

The genes are TRBV7-9 and TRBJ1-4; D is uncertain. This CDR3 is 14 amino acids long. V lost 1 base, J lost 6 bases, and 9 bases lay in between. Germline CDR1 is SEHNR and CDR2 is FQNEAQ (reference sequence). The CDR3 loop is CASSLGNGDEKLFF. Written as DNA, the CDR3 is TGTGCCAGCAGCTTAGGGAATGGGGATGAAAAACTGTTTTTT.

This chain links TRBV7-2 with TRBJ2-7; a weak D match, TRBD2 (5 bases). V was pared by 1 base and J by 6 bases, with 13 bases between. The CDR3 runs 14 residues. Germline V CDR1 and CDR2: SGHTA, FQGNSA. The DNA for the CDR3 is TGTGCCAGCAGCTTAGATAGGGAGCGCGGCGAGCAGTACTTC. Translated, it gives CASSLDRERGEQYF. Filled out from reference TRBV7-2 and TRBJ2-7, the complete variable domain reads GAGVSQSPSNKVTEKGKDVELRCDPISGHTALYWYRQSLGQGLEFLIYFQGNSAPDKSGLPSDRFSAERTGGSVSTLTIQRTQQEDSAVYLCASSLDRERGEQYFGPGTRLTVT.

The chain carries TRBV19 and TRBJ1-6, with D unresolved. CDR1 is LNHDA and CDR2 is SQIVND in the germline V gene (reference sequence). The V end was cut by 5 bases, the J end by 0 bases, with 11 bases between. The CDR3 is 16 amino acids. CDR3 amino acids: CASSATVGSYNSPLHF. In DNA, the CDR3 is TGTGCCAGTAGTGCTACAGTGGGCTCCTATAATTCACCCCTCCACTTT. The entire variable domain, with the rest obtained from reference TRBV19 and TRBJ1-6, is as follows: DGGITQSPKYLFRKEGQNVTLSCEQNLNHDAMYWYRQDPGQGLRLIYYSQIVNDFQKGDIAEGYSVSREKKESFPLTVTSAQKNPTAFYLCASSATVGSYNSPLHFGNGTRLTVT.

This clone occurred a few times. The CDR3 spells CAIRQGASTDTQYF. DNA for the CDR3: TGTGCCATCAGACAGGGGGCTAGCACAGATACGCAGTATTTT. The chain combines TRBV10-3 with TRBJ2-3; 9 bases fit TRBD1. Germline-derived CDR1 and CDR2 are ENHRY and SYGVKD. CDR3 length: 14 residues. V lost 6 bases to trimming and J lost 0 bases; unmatched junction nucleotides: 1.

The chain uses TRBV4-2 and TRBJ2-1, with TRBD1 matching over 8 bases. CDR3 length equals 15 residues. The ends lost 4 bases at V and 5 bases at J; junction bases unmatched: 7. Germline V CDR1 and CDR2: LGHNA, YNFKEQ. The DNA for the CDR3 is TGTGCCAGCAGCCCGGACAGGGCATGGGACAATGAGCAGTTCTTC. Protein: CASSPDRAWDNEQFF.

The J gene is TRBJ2-5, the V gene TRBV27; a weak D match, TRBD1 (6 bases). V was cut by 3 bases and J by 7 bases, with 15 bases left in between. CDR1 is MNHEY, CDR2 SMNVEV, per germline (reference sequence). CDR3 length: 14 amino acids. Written as DNA, the CDR3 is TGTGCCAGCAGTTTTCCCTCGGACAGAGGGACCCAGTACTTC. Protein sequence: CASSFPSDRGTQYF.

The CDR3 reads CASSPSSTSGANVLTF. The CDR3 DNA follows: TGTGCCAGCTCACCCTCCTCCACTTCTGGGGCCAACGTCCTGACTTTC. This rearrangement joins TRBV18 to TRBJ2-6; D is ambiguous. Trimming stripped 3 bases from V and 1 base from J, with 10 bases between. Germline V CDR1 and CDR2: KGHSH, LQKENI. This CDR3 region has 16 residues.

This sequence joins TRBV5-4 and TRBJ1-4, with D possibly TRBD1 on 6 matching bases. V dropped 1 base and J dropped 2 bases, with 9 bases sitting between them. Per germline, CDR1 SGHNT and CDR2 YYREEE (reference sequence). The CDR3 is 15 residues long. The CDR3 region has the DNA TGTGCCAGCAGCTTGTCGGGGGCCACTAATGAAAAACTGTTTTTT. Its protein product is CASSLSGATNEKLFF.